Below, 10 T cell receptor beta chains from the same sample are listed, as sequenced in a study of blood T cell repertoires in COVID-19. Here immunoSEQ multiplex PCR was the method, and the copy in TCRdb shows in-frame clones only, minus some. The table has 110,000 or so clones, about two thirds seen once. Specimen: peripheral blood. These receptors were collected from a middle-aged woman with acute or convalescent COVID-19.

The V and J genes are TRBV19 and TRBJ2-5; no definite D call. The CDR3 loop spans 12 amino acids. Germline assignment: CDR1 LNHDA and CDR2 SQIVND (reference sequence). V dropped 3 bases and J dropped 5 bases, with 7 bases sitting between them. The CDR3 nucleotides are TGTGCCAGTAGTATCAACGGGGAGACCCAGTACTTC. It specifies CASSINGETQYF.

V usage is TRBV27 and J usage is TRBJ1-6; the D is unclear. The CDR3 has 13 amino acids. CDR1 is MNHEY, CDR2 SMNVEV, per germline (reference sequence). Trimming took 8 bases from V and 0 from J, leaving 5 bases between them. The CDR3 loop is CASGSSYNSPLHF. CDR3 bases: TGTGCCAGCGGGAGCTCCTATAATTCACCCCTCCACTTT.

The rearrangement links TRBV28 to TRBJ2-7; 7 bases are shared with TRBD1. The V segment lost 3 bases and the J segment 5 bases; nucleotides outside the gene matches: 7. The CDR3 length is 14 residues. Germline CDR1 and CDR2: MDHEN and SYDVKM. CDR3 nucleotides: TGTGCCAGCAGTTTGAGTGACAGGGTGAACGAGCAGTACTTC. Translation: CASSLSDRVNEQYF. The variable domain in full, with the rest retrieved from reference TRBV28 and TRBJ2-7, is DVKVTQSSRYLVKRTGEKVFLECVQDMDHENMFWYRQDPGLGLRLIYFSYDVKMKEKGDIPEGYSVSREKKERFSLILESASTNQTSMYLCASSLSDRVNEQYFGPGTRLTVT.

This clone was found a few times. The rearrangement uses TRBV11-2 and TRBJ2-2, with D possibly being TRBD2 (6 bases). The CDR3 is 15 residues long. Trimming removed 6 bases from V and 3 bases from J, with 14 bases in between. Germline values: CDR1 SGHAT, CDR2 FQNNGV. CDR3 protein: CASRVGGSYTGELFF. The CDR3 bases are TGTGCCAGCAGAGTCGGGGGATCCTACACCGGGGAGCTGTTTTTT. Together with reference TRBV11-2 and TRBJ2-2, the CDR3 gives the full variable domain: EAGVAQSPRYKIIEKRQSVAFWCNPISGHATLYWYQQILGQGPKLLIQFQNNGVVDDSQLPKDRFSAERLKGVDSTLKIQPAKLEDSAVYLCASRVGGSYTGELFFGEGSRLTVL.

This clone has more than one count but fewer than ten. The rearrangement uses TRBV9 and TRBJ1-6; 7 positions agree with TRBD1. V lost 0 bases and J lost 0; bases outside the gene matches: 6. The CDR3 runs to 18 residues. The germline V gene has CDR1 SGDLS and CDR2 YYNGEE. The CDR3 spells CASSVGAGGSSYNSPLHF. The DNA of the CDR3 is TGTGCCAGCAGCGTAGGGGCAGGGGGTAGCTCCTATAATTCACCCCTCCACTTT.

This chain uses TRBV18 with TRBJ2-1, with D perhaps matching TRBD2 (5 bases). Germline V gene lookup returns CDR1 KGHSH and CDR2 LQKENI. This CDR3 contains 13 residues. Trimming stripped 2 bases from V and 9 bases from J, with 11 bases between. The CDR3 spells CASSPVREGEQFF. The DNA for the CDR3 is TGTGCCAGCTCACCAGTTAGAGAGGGTGAGCAGTTCTTC.

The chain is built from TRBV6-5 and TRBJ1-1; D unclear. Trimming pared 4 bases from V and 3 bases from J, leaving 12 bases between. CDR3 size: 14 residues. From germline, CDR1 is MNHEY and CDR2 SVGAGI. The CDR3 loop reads CASSSPRYDTEAFF. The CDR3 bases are TGTGCCAGCAGTTCTCCGCGGTACGACACTGAAGCTTTCTTT.

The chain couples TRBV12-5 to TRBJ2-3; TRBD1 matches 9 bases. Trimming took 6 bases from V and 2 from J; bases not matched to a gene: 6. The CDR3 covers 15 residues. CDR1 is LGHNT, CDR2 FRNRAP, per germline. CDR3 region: CASGPGTGTTDTQYF. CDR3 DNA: TGTGCTAGTGGACCCGGGACAGGGACCACAGATACGCAGTATTTT.

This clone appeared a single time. CDR3 DNA: TGTGCCAGTAGTTCTACCGGGACAGAGGGAGCCGAGCAGTACTTC. It encodes CASSSTGTEGAEQYF. This sequence joins TRBV19 and TRBJ2-7; 7 nucleotides agree with TRBD1. CDR1 and CDR2 from the germline V gene are LNHDA and SQIVND (reference sequence). The CDR3 has 15 amino acids. The J segment lost 6 bases and the V segment lost 5 bases, leaving 13 bases of the junction unmatched. Full variable domain (outside the CDR3, taken from reference TRBV19 and TRBJ2-7): DGGITQSPKYLFRKEGQNVTLSCEQNLNHDAMYWYRQDPGQGLRLIYYSQIVNDFQKGDIAEGYSVSREKKESFPLTVTSAQKNPTAFYLCASSSTGTEGAEQYFGPGTRLTVT.

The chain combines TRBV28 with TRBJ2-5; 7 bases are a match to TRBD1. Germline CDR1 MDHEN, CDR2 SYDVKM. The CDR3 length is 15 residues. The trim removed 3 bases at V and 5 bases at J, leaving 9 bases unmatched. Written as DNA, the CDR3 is TGTGCCAGCAGTTTGGTAAAGGGGGCTAAGGAGACCCAGTACTTC. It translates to CASSLVKGAKETQYF.